The 20 T cell receptor beta chains below were found in one sample sequenced in a study of shared clonotypes between healthy human individuals. The data were produced by immunoSEQ multiplex PCR, yet TCRdb's version contains in-frame clones alone and is incomplete. The sample lists some 700,000 clones, roughly 88% occurring once. Sample: memory CD8+ T cells from PBMCs. The sample's subset: CD45RO+ cells pooled with CCR7-negative TemRA cells. The receptors come from a man aged 18 to 30 in good health. Some clones in this sample may be carry-over from other donors' samples.

V is TRBV20-1 and J is TRBJ1-2, with D uncertain. From germline, CDR1 is DFQATT and CDR2 SNEGSKA (reference sequence). With 0 bases removed from V and 5 bases from J, the gap between germline ends came to 1 base. This CDR3 region has 10 residues. This CDR3 is CSAREYGYTF. Written as DNA, the CDR3 is TGCAGTGCTAGAGAATATGGCTACACCTTC.

Note on this clone: Distinct nucleotide sequences in the sample also encode this CDR3. V gene TRBV19 combines with J gene TRBJ2-1, with TRBD2 identical over 10 bases. The V segment lost 4 bases and the J segment 2 bases; nucleotides outside the gene matches: 5. Germline CDR1 LNHDA, CDR2 SQIVND (reference sequence). This CDR3 contains 16 residues. The CDR3 DNA reads as TGTGCCAGTAGTACCAGGACTAGCGGACCCTACAATGAGCAGTTCTTC. Translation gives CASSTRTSGPYNEQFF.

CDR3 amino acids: CATSRAQDTQYF. The CDR3 coding sequence is TGTGCCACCAGCAGAGCCCAGGATACGCAGTATTTT. This rearrangement joins TRBV15 to TRBJ2-3; no definite D call. Trimming shortened V by 1 base and J by 6 bases, and 5 bases separated the two germline ends. In germline, CDR1 is LNHNV, CDR2 YYDKDF (reference sequence). The CDR3 has 12 residues.

The chain links TRBV19 to TRBJ2-5, with a tentative D call TRBD2 (5 bases). The end of the DNA aligns better with TRBJ2-7, so the J call may be wrong. The CDR3 length is 16 residues. Looked up from germline, CDR1 is LNHDA and CDR2 is SQIVND (reference sequence). The CDR3 sequence: CASSHGLASQGYEQYF. CDR3 nucleotide sequence: TGTGCCAGTAGTCATGGACTCGCTAGCCAAGGCTACGAGCAGTACTTC.

J is TRBJ2-7 and V is TRBV2, with D perhaps TRBD2 (5 bases). CDR1 SNHLY and CDR2 FYNNEI come from the germline V gene. The CDR3 totals 13 residues. Between the trimmed V and J ends, which lost 8 bases and 5 bases, there was a span of 16 bases. The CDR3 reads CASLRALNHEQYF. The CDR3 DNA reads as TGTGCCAGCCTGAGGGCCCTTAACCACGAGCAGTACTTC.

The chain uses TRBV29-1 and TRBJ2-7; perhaps TRBD1 as D (6 bases). The CDR3 runs 12 residues. V was clipped by 7 bases and J by 0 bases, with 10 bases between them. Germline V lookup: CDR1 SQVTM, CDR2 ANQGSEA. Here the CDR3 DNA reads TGCAGCGGATCGGACAGCTCCTACGAGCAGTACTTC. Amino acids: CSGSDSSYEQYF.

This rearrangement joins TRBV10-3 to TRBJ2-6; either TRBD1 or TRBD2 may fit D (6 bases each). In germline, CDR1 is ENHRY, CDR2 SYGVKD. Trimming removed 3 bases at V and 4 bases at J, with 16 bases between. The CDR3 has 17 residues. The CDR3 here is CAISERQASGGANVLTF. The CDR3 nucleotides are TGTGCCATCAGTGAACGACAGGCCAGCGGGGGGGCCAACGTCCTGACTTTC.

The chain links TRBV29-1 to TRBJ2-1; D is unclear. The CDR3 runs to 15 residues. The ends were cut back, 0 bases at V and 6 bases at J, with 15 bases in the middle. Germline CDR1 and CDR2: SQVTM and ANQGSEA. CDR3: CSVEEKDRSANEQFF. In nucleotides, the CDR3 is TGCAGCGTTGAAGAAAAGGACCGTTCCGCCAATGAGCAGTTCTTC.

The genes are TRBV27 and TRBJ2-7; 11 positions agree with TRBD2. V dropped 8 bases and J dropped 1; count of bases not matched to a gene: 4. From germline, CDR1 is MNHEY and CDR2 SMNVEV (reference sequence). The CDR3 is 14 amino acids. CDR3 DNA: TGTGCCAGCGGACTAGCGGGCCCATCCTACGAGCAGTACTTC. Its protein is CASGLAGPSYEQYF.

V is TRBV11-2 and J is TRBJ1-1; D possibly corresponds to TRBD1 (5 bases). The ends were cut back, 0 bases at V and 11 bases at J, with 13 bases in the middle. The CDR3 is 13 residues long. The germline V gene has CDR1 SGHAT and CDR2 FQNNGV. The CDR3 DNA reads as TGTGCCAGCAGCTTAGATCCCGGGGGAGGGGCTTTCTTT. Its protein product is CASSLDPGGGAFF.

The V gene is TRBV5-4, the J gene TRBJ2-2; possible D gene TRBD2, 6 bases. Germline V gene data show CDR1 as SGHNT and CDR2 as YYREEE (reference sequence). The CDR3 has 12 residues. Trimming removed 2 bases at V and 10 bases at J, with 9 bases between. In nucleotides, the CDR3 is TGTGCCAGCAGCTTCGGAGGGTTGGAGCTGTTTTTT. This encodes CASSFGGLELFF.

The chain has TRBV7-8 and TRBJ2-3, with D hard to call. CDR3 length: 16 amino acids. The V end was cut by 0 bases, the J end by 2 bases, with 12 bases between. Germline V gene sequence: CDR1 SGHVS, CDR2 FQNEAQ. CDR3 DNA sequence: TGTGCCAGCAGCTTAGCGAGGCCACCGTCCACAGATACGCAGTATTTT. This sequence encodes CASSLARPPSTDTQYF.

The chain has TRBV4-2 and TRBJ1-2; D gene unclear. V was pared by 2 bases and J by 2 bases, with 9 bases between. The CDR3 is made up of 14 amino acids. Looked up from germline, CDR1 is LGHNA and CDR2 is YNFKEQ. The CDR3 spells CASSQWTENYGYTF. CDR3 sequence (DNA): TGTGCCAGCAGCCAATGGACGGAGAACTATGGCTACACCTTC.

This chain connects TRBV9 to TRBJ2-1, with 9 bases matching TRBD2. Trimming took 1 base from V and 6 from J; bases not matched to a gene: 5. CDR1 SGDLS and CDR2 YYNGEE come from the germline V gene. There are 15 residues in the CDR3. CDR3 residues: CASSVSSGRGNEQFF. In DNA form, the CDR3 reads TGTGCCAGCAGCGTAAGTAGCGGGAGAGGCAATGAGCAGTTCTTC. The whole variable domain, filled in from reference TRBV9 and TRBJ2-1, reads DSGVTQTPKHLITATGQRVTLRCSPRSGDLSVYWYQQSLDQGLQFLIQYYNGEERAKGNILERFSAQQFPDLHSELNLSSLELGDSALYFCASSVSSGRGNEQFFGPGTRLTVL.

This chain joins TRBV7-6 and TRBJ2-1; TRBD1 agrees at 7 bases. The CDR3 runs to 14 residues. CDR1 and CDR2 from the germline V gene are SGHVS and FNYEAQ. V shed 3 bases and J 8 bases; nucleotides not matched to a gene: 7. The CDR3 nucleotides read TGTGCCAGCAGCTTGCAGGGGGAAAATGATGAGCAGTTCTTC. Translating gives CASSLQGENDEQFF.

The chain has TRBV2 and TRBJ2-7; tentative D call: TRBD1 (6 bases). The CDR3 has 13 amino acids. Germline-derived CDR1 and CDR2 are SNHLY and FYNNEI. Trimming shortened V by 8 bases and J by 4 bases, and 15 bases separated the two germline ends. This chain's CDR3 is CASRDGQTYEQYF. CDR3 in DNA: TGTGCCAGCCGGGACGGACAGACATACGAGCAGTACTTC.

This clone was picked up one time. This chain joins TRBV19 and TRBJ2-7; D not resolved. Trimming left V 3 bases short and J 3 bases short, with 18 bases between. This CDR3 contains 16 residues. CDR1 is LNHDA, CDR2 SQIVND, per germline (reference sequence). CDR3 bases: TGTGCCAGTAGTATTGAAGCACGGGCGACCCGCTACGAGCAGTACTTC. As protein: CASSIEARATRYEQYF.

This rearrangement joins TRBV10-3 to TRBJ2-7; 13 bases are shared with TRBD2. V shed 4 bases and J 3 bases; nucleotides not matched to a gene: 6. The CDR3 spans 16 residues. Germline V gene lookup returns CDR1 ENHRY and CDR2 SYGVKD. CDR3 in amino acids: CAISGTSGGIFYEQYF. CDR3 DNA: TGTGCCATCAGTGGGACTAGCGGGGGAATTTTCTACGAGCAGTACTTC.

The gene calls are TRBV11-2 and TRBJ1-1, with D tentatively TRBD1 (6 bases). CDR1 SGHAT and CDR2 FQNNGV come from the germline V gene. Trimming stripped 2 bases from V and 5 bases from J, with 15 bases between. The CDR3 is 15 amino acids. The CDR3 DNA reads TGTGCCAGCAGCTTACACCCAGGGGAGGATACTGAAGCTTTCTTT. This gives the protein CASSLHPGEDTEAFF.

The chain links TRBV5-1 to TRBJ2-5; 8 nucleotides align to TRBD2. The J call is doubtful: the DNA matches TRBJ2-7 better. In germline, CDR1 is SGHRS, CDR2 YFSETQ. This CDR3 is built from 13 residues. The CDR3 DNA is TGCGCCAGCAGGGGACTAGGACCCTACGAGCAGTACTTC. Translated, it gives CASRGLGPYEQYF.